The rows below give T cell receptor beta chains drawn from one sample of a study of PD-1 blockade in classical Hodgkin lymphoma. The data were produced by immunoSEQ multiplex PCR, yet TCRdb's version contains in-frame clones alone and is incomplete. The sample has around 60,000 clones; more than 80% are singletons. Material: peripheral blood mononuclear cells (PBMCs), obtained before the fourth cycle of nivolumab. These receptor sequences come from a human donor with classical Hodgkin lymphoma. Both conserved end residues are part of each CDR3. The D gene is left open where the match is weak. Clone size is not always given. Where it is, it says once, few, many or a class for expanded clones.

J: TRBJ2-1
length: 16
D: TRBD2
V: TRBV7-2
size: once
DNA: TGTGCCAGCAGCTTACTGGCGGGGGGTTCCTACAATGAGCAGTTCTTC
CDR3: CASSLLAGGSYNEQFF

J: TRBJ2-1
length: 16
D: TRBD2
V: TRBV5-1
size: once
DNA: TGCGCCAGCAGCCTCGCGAGCGGGGGGTCCTACAATGAGCAGTTCTTC
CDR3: CASSLASGGSYNEQFF

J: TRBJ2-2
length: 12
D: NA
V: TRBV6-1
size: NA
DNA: TGTGCCAGCAAGAAAGGCACCGGGGAGCTGTTTTTT
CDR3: CASKKGTGELFF

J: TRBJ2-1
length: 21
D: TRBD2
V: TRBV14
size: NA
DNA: TGTGCCAGCAGTGCTTCTGAAGGGGGACTAGCGGGCCCATTTATTTACAATGAGCAGTTCTTC
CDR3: CASSASEGGLAGPFIYNEQFF

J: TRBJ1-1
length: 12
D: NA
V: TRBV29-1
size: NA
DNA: TGCAGCGTTGGTAGGGAAGGCTCTGAAGCTTTCTTT
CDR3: CSVGREGSEAFF

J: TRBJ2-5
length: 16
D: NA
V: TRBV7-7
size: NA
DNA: TGTGCTAGCAGCTTAGTGGCGCAAGGCCGCCAAGAGACCCAGTACTTC
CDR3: CASSLVAQGRQETQYF

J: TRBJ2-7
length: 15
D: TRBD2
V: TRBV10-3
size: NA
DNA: TGTGCCATCAGTGAGCAAAGTAGCGGGGCCTACGAGCAGTACTTC
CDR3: CAISEQSSGAYEQYF

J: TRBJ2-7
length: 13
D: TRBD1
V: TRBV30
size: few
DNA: TGTGCCTGGGTGTCTGGACAGGGGTATGAGCAGTACTTC
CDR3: CAWVSGQGYEQYF

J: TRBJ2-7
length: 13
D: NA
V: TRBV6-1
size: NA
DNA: TGTGCCAGCAGTGAATTAGGACCCTACGAGCAGTACTTC
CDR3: CASSELGPYEQYF

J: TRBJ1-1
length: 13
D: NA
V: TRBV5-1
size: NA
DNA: TGCGCCAGCAGCTTTGAGACGAACACTGAAGCTTTCTTT
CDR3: CASSFETNTEAFF

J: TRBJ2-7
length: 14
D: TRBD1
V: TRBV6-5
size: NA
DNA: TGTGCCAGCAGCCCCGGGACAGTCTCCTACGAGCAGTACTTC
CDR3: CASSPGTVSYEQYF

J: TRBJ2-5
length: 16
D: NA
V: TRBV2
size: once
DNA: TGTGCCAGCAGCGATGAAGATGCGCTGCTCCAAGAGACCCAGTACTTC
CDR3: CASSDEDALLQETQYF

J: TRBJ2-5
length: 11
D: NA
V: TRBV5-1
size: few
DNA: TGCGCCAGCAGCTTTCAAGAGACCCAGTACTTC
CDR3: CASSFQETQYF

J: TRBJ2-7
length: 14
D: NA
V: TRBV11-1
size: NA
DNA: TGTGCCAGCAGCTTTGCGGGGAGACATGCCGAGCAGTACTTC
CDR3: CASSFAGRHAEQYF

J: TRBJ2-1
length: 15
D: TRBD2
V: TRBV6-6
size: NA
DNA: TGTGCCAGCAGTTACTCCACAGCGGGGGGAGATGAGCAGTTCTTC
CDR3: CASSYSTAGGDEQFF

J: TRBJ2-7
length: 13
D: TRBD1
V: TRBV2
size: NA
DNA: TGTGCCAGTAAAGCGGCCGGGGACAGGAAGAAGTACTTC
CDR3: CASKAAGDRKKYF

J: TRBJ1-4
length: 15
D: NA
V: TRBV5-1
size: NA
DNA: TGCGCCAGCAGCTATGAGGGGGGGAGGAATGAAAAACTGTTTTTT
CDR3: CASSYEGGRNEKLFF

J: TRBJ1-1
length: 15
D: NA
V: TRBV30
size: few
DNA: TGTGCCTGGAATCAAGGAAGAAGAAAGAACACTGAAGCTTTCTTT
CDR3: CAWNQGRRKNTEAFF

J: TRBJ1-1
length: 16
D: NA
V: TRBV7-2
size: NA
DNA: TGTGCCAGCAGCTTAGGGTGGTCCCCGCGGAACACTGAAGCTTTCTTT
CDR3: CASSLGWSPRNTEAFF

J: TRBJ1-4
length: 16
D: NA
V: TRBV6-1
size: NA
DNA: TGTGCCAGCAGTGAAGCGTGGTGGGGGACTAATGAAAAACTGTTTTTT
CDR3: CASSEAWWGTNEKLFF

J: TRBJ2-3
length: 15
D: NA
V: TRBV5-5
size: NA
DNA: TGTGCCAGCATAAGACCCACAGGGGAGGGAGATACGCAGTATTTT
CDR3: CASIRPTGEGDTQYF

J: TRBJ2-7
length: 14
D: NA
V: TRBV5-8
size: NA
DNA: TGTGCCAGCAGCGTCGGGACACGGTTTTGGGAGCAGTACTTC
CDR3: CASSVGTRFWEQYF

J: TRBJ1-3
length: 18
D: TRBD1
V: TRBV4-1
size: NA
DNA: TGCGCCAGCAGCCAAGACGCAGGGGGAGTTTACTCTGGAAACACCATATATTTT
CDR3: CASSQDAGGVYSGNTIYF

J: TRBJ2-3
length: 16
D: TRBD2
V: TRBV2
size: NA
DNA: TGTGCCAGCAGAATCGGAGAGCGGGGGGACACAGATACGCAGTATTTT
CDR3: CASRIGERGDTDTQYF

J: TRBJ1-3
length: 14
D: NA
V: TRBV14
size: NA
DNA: TGTGCCAGCAGCCAAGTGGGGTATGGAAACACCATATATTTT
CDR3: CASSQVGYGNTIYF

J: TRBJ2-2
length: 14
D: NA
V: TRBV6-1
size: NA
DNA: TGTGCCTCATTAGCGCACAGGGCCACCGGGGAGCTGTTTTTT
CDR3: CASLAHRATGELFF

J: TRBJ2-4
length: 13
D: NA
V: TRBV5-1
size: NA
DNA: TGCGCCAGCAGCCCCAGGGGGGGGGACATTCAGTACTTC
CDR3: CASSPRGGDIQYF

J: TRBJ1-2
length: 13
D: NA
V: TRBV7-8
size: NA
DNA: TGTGCCAGCAGCACCAGGGTCTTGAGAGGCTACACCTTC
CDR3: CASSTRVLRGYTF

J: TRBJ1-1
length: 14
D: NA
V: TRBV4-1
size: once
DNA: TGCGCCAGCAGCCACGGCGGGGTAAACACTGAAGCTTTCTTT
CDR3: CASSHGGVNTEAFF

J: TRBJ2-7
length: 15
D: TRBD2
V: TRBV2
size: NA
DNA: TGTGCCAGCAGTGATGGACTAGCGGGGGAACTGGAGCAGTACTTC
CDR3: CASSDGLAGELEQYF

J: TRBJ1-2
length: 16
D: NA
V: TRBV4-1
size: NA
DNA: TGCGCCAGCAGCCAAGGTCTCAGGGAACCCAGCTATGGCTACACCTTC
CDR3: CASSQGLREPSYGYTF

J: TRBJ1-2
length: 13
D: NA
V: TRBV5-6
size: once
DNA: TGTGCCAGCAGCCGTGGGACATCCTATGGCTACACCTTC
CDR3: CASSRGTSYGYTF

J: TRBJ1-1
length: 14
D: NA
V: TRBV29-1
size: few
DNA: TGCAGCGTTGAAACGGGACACTTGAACACTGAAGCTTTCTTT
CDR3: CSVETGHLNTEAFF

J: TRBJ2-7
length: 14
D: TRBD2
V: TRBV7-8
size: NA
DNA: TGTGCCAGCAGCTCCGATGGATCGGGGGGCGAGCAGTACTTC
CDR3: CASSSDGSGGEQYF

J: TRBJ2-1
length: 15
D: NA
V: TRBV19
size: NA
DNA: TGTGCCAGTAGTATAGACCCCAGCTCCTACAATGAGCAGTTCTTC
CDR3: CASSIDPSSYNEQFF

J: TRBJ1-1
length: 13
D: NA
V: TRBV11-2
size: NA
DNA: TGTGCCAGCAGCTTTTTGGAGGATACTGAAGCTTTCTTT
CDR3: CASSFLEDTEAFF

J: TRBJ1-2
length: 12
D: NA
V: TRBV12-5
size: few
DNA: TGTGCTAGTGGTTTGCGGGGAACTGGCTACACCTTC
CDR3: CASGLRGTGYTF

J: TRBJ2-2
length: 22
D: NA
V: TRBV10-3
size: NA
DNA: TGTGCCATCAGTGAGTCGACCATCGACAGACGTCAAATTCACCGGAACACCGGGGAGCTGTTTTTT
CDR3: CAISESTIDRRQIHRNTGELFF

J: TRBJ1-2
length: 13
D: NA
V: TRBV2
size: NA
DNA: TGTGCCAGCAGAGACCAACAGGGCCATGGCTACACCTTC
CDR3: CASRDQQGHGYTF

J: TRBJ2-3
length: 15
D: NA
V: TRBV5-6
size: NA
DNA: TGTGCCAGCAGCCTGAGGGGGGGTAAGACAGATACGCAGTATTTT
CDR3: CASSLRGGKTDTQYF

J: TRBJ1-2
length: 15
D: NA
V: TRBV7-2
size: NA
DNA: TGTGCCAGCAGCTTAGCACAGAGCCAAATCTATGGCTACACCTTC
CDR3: CASSLAQSQIYGYTF

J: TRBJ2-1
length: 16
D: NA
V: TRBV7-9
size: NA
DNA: TGTGCCAGCAGCTTAAAAATTGGGGCCAGGGGCGTTGAGCAGTTCTTC
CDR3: CASSLKIGARGVEQFF

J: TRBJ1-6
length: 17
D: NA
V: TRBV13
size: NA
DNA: TGTGCCAGCAGCTCCTCCCCAAACCCCTCCTATAATTCACCCCTCCACTTT
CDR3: CASSSSPNPSYNSPLHF

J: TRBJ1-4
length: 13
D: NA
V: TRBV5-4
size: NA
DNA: TGTGCCAGCAGCTTGAGGGGTGTTGAAAAACTGTTTTTT
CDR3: CASSLRGVEKLFF

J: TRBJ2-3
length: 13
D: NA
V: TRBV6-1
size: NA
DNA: TGTGCCAGCAGTCACTGGGGTACAGATACGCAGTATTTT
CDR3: CASSHWGTDTQYF

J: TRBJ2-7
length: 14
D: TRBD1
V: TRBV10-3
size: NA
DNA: TGTGCCAGCGAACCGGGACAGGGGGTAGGAGAGCAGTACTTC
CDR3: CASEPGQGVGEQYF

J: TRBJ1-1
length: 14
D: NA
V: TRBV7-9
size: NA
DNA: TGTGCCAGCAGCTTAGCGGACAGGAACACTGAAGCTTTCTTT
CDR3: CASSLADRNTEAFF